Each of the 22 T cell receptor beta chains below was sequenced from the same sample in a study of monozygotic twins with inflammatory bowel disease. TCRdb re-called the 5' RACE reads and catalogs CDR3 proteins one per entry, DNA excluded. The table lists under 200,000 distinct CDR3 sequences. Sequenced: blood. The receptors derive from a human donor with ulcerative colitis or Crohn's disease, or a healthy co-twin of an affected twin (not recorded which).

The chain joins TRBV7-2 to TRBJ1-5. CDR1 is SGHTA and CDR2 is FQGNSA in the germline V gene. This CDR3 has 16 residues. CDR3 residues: CASSLLDRAIPQPQHF.

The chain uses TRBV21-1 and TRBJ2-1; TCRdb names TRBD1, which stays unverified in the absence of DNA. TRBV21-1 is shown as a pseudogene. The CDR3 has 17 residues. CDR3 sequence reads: CASSKEGSHPCTNEQFF.

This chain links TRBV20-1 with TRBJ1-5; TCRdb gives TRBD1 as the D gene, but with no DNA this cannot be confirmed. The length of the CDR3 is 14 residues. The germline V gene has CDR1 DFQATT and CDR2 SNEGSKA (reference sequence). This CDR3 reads CSADRDNINQPQHF.

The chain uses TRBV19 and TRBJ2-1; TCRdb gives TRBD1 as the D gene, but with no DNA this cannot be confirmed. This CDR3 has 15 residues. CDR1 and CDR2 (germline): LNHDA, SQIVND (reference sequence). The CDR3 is CASNDWGVQDNEQFF.

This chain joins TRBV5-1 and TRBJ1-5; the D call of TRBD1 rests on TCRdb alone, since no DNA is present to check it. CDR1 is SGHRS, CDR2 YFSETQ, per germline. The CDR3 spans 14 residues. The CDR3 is CASRPGEYNQPQHF. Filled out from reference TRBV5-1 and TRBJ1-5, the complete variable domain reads KAGVTQTPRYLIKTRGQQVTLSCSPISGHRSVSWYQQTPGQGLQFLFEYFSETQRNKGNFPGRFSGRQFSNSRSEMNVSTLELGDSALYLCASRPGEYNQPQHFGDGTRLSIL.

The CDR3 protein is CASSPGQFQETQYF. The gene calls are TRBV7-9 and TRBJ2-5; TCRdb calls TRBD1, which cannot be checked without DNA. The CDR3 contains 14 residues. Germline V gives CDR1 SEHNR, CDR2 FQNEAQ (reference sequence).

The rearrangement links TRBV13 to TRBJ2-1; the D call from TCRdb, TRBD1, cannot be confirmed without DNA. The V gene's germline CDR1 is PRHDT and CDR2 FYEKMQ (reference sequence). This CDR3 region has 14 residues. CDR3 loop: CASSPSGFSNEQFF.

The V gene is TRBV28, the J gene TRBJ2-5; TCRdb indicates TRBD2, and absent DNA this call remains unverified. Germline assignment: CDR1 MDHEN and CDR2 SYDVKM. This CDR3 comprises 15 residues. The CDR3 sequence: CASSEREVTIETQYF. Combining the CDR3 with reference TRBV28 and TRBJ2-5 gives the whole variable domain DVKVTQSSRYLVKRTGEKVFLECVQDMDHENMFWYRQDPGLGLRLIYFSYDVKMKEKGDIPEGYSVSREKKERFSLILESASTNQTSMYLCASSEREVTIETQYFGPGTRLLVL.

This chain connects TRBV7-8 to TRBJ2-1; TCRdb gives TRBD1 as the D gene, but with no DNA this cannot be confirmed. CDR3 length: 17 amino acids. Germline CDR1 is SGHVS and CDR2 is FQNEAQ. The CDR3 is CASSLEVGGSPYNEQFF.

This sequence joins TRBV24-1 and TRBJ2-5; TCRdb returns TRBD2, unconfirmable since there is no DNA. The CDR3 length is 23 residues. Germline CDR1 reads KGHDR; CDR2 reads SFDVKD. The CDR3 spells CATSEVQRVRGFGLAEIQETQYF.

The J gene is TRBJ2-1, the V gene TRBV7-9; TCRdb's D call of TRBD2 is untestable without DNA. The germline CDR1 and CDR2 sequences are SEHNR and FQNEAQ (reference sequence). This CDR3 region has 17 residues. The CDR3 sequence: CASSRRLAGVPGNEQFF.

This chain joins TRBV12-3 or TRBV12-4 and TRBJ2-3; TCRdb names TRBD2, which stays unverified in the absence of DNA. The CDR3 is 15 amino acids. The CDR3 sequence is CASRLRLAGTDTQYF.

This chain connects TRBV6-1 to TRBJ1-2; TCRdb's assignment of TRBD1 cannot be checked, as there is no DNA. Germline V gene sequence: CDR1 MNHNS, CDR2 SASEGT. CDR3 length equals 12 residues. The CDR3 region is CAARQGRMGYTF.

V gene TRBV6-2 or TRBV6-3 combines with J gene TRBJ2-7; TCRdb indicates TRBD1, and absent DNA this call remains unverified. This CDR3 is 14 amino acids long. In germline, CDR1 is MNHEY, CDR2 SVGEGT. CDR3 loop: CASTPGDITYEQYF.

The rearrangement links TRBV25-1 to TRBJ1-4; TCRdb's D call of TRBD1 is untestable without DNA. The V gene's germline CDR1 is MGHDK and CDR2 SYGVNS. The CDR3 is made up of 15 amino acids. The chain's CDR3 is CASSERAGVGEKLFF.

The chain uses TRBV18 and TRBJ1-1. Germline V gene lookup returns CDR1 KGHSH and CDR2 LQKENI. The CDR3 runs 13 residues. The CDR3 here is CASSPREEGEAFF.

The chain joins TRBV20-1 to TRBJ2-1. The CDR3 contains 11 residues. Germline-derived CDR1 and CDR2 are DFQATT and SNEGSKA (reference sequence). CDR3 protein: CSARPYNEQFF.

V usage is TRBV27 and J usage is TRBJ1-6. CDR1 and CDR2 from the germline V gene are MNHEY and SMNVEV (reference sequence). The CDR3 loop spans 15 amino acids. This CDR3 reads CASSPDRFGNSPLHF.

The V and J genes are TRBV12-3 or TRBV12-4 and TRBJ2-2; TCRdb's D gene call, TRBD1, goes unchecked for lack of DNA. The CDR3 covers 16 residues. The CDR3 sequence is CASSRDDRAATGELFF.

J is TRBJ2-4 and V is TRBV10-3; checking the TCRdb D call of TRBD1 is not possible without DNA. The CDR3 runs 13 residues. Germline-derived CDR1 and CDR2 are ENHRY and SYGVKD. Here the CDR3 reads CAIGQGGKNIQYF.

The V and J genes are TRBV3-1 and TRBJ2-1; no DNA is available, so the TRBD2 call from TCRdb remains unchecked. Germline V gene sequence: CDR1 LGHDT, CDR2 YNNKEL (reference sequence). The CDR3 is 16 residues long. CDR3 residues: CASSQAFTSGIPEQFF.

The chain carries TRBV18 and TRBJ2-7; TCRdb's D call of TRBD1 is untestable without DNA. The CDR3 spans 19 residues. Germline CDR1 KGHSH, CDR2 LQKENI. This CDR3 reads CASSTKGLGPGQLSYEQYF.